These 25 T cell receptor beta chains were sequenced from one sample in a study of blood T cell repertoires in COVID-19. Libraries were prepared by immunoSEQ multiplex PCR; TCRdb keeps only in-frame clonotypes and omits some of them. The sample records about 200,000 clones, roughly 90% being singletons. Sequenced: PBMCs or T cells enriched from blood (not recorded which). All receptors derive from a woman between 18 and 29 years old who had recovered from COVID-19.

This chain uses TRBV19 with TRBJ1-2; 8 nucleotides agree with TRBD1. V was pared by 5 bases and J by 7 bases, with 3 bases of the junction left unmatched. Germline V lookup: CDR1 LNHDA, CDR2 SQIVND (reference sequence). This CDR3 contains 12 residues. CDR3 amino acids: CASSQGALGYTF. In DNA, the CDR3 is TGTGCCAGTAGTCAGGGGGCGCTTGGCTACACCTTC.

The V and J genes are TRBV28 and TRBJ2-7; a possible D gene is TRBD1 (7 bases). Trimming shortened V by 5 bases and J by 7 bases, and 18 bases separated the two germline ends. The CDR3 contains 14 residues. Germline CDR1 is MDHEN and CDR2 is SYDVKM. The CDR3 coding sequence is TGTGCCAGCAGTCCTAGGGGGGACAGCAGGGAGCAGTACTTC. It specifies CASSPRGDSREQYF.

The chain employs TRBV7-8 and TRBJ1-5; D is perhaps TRBD1 (6 bases). The CDR3 is 15 amino acids. Germline values: CDR1 SGHVS, CDR2 FQNEAQ. V lost 3 bases to trimming and J lost 2 bases, with 11 bases between them. CDR3 bases: TGTGCCAGCAGCTTGTCAGGGGTTGGCAATCAGCCCCAGCATTTT. Amino acids: CASSLSGVGNQPQHF. Complete variable domain (other parts from reference TRBV7-8 and TRBJ1-5): GAGVSQSPRYKVAKRGQDVALRCDPISGHVSLFWYQQALGQGPEFLTYFQNEAQLDKSGLPSDRFFAERPEGSVSTLKIQRTQQEDSAVYLCASSLSGVGNQPQHFGDGTRLSIL.

With respect to this clone: Other DNA variants within this sample encode the same CDR3. V is TRBV4-1 and J is TRBJ1-1; TRBD1 aligns across 7 bases. Germline CDR1 and CDR2: MGHRA and YSYEKL. Trimming took 1 base from V and 3 from J; bases not matched to a gene: 2. The CDR3 consists of 14 residues. The CDR3 nucleotides are TGCGCCAGCAGCCAAGGACAGGGTTACACTGAAGCTTTCTTT. It encodes CASSQGQGYTEAFF.

The rearrangement uses TRBV5-5 and TRBJ2-3; D gene ambiguous. The CDR3 extends over 13 amino acids. Germline V gene sequence: CDR1 SGHKS, CDR2 YYEKEE (reference sequence). V shed 4 bases and J shed 8 bases, with 14 bases lying between them. The CDR3 region is CASSRLTAGTQYF. The CDR3 bases are TGTGCCAGCAGCCGACTGACCGCCGGTACGCAGTATTTT. Supplemented by reference TRBV5-5 and TRBJ2-3, the full variable domain reads DAGVTQSPTHLIKTRGQQVTLRCSPISGHKSVSWYQQVLGQGPQFIFQYYEKEERGRGNFPDRFSARQFPNYSSELNVNALLLGDSALYLCASSRLTAGTQYFGPGTRLTVL.

The chain is built from TRBV11-2 and TRBJ1-1; TRBD1 might be the D (6 bases). V was trimmed by 5 bases and J by 7 bases, leaving 11 bases between them. In germline, CDR1 is SGHAT, CDR2 FQNNGV. CDR3 length equals 12 residues. The CDR3 coding sequence is TGTGCCAGCAGCGAAGACAGGAATGAAGCTTTCTTT. It yields the protein CASSEDRNEAFF.

The genes are TRBV6-5 and TRBJ2-1; D possibly corresponds to TRBD1 (5 bases). Germline CDR1 and CDR2: MNHEY and SVGAGI. The length of the CDR3 is 15 residues. Trimming stripped 6 bases from V and 2 bases from J, with 14 bases between. For the CDR3, the DNA is TGTGCCAGCAGAAAAGACAGTTTTCCCTACAATGAGCAGTTCTTC. As protein: CASRKDSFPYNEQFF.

The J gene is TRBJ1-1, the V gene TRBV7-9; D gene uncertain. Germline CDR1 and CDR2: SEHNR and FQNEAQ (reference sequence). This CDR3 has 12 residues. The V end lost 5 bases, the J end lost 2 bases, and 6 bases lay between the germline ends. The DNA for the CDR3 is TGTGCCAGCAGCCCCTTTAACACTGAAGCTTTCTTT. Translating gives CASSPFNTEAFF.

The genes are TRBV18 and TRBJ2-3; no firm D call. This CDR3 region has 13 residues. Trimming took off 5 bases at V and 2 bases at J, with 8 bases between the two ends. The germline V gene has CDR1 KGHSH and CDR2 LQKENI. CDR3 sequence reads: CASSDPVTDTQYF. The DNA for the CDR3 is TGTGCCAGCTCAGATCCAGTCACAGATACGCAGTATTTT. Together with reference TRBV18 and TRBJ2-3, the CDR3 gives the full variable domain: NAGVMQNPRHLVRRRGQEARLRCSPMKGHSHVYWYRQLPEEGLKFMVYLQKENIIDESGMPKERFSAEFPKEGPSILRIQQVVRGDSAAYFCASSDPVTDTQYFGPGTRLTVL.

This rearrangement joins TRBV4-1 to TRBJ2-2; 8 bases map to TRBD2. Germline V lookup: CDR1 MGHRA, CDR2 YSYEKL. Trimming cost V 4 bases and J 5 bases; bases outside gene matches: 9. The CDR3 length is 16 residues. The CDR3 loop reads CASSLRGRTATGELFF. The CDR3 coding sequence is TGCGCCAGCAGCCTCCGCGGGAGGACAGCTACCGGGGAGCTGTTTTTT.

V gene TRBV2 combines with J gene TRBJ1-5; 11 nucleotides match TRBD1. Trimming cost V 7 bases and J 7 bases; bases outside gene matches: 9. Looked up from germline, CDR1 is SNHLY and CDR2 is FYNNEI. The CDR3 has 15 amino acids. This chain's CDR3 is CASNSGTGGGQPQHF. CDR3 bases: TGTGCCAGCAACAGCGGGACAGGGGGAGGCCAGCCCCAGCATTTT.

V is TRBV27 and J is TRBJ2-5; tentatively, D is TRBD2 (7 bases). There are 18 residues in the CDR3. Trimming removed 2 bases at V and 3 bases at J, with 22 bases between. Germline lookup yields CDR1 MNHEY and CDR2 SMNVEV (reference sequence). The CDR3 nucleotides are TGTGCCAGCAGTTTAAATTTAGGGGGGGGCTTAGGGAAAGAGACCCAGTACTTC. Translating gives CASSLNLGGGLGKETQYF.

This rearrangement joins TRBV5-1 to TRBJ2-5, with TRBD1 matching 11 bases. There are 16 residues in the CDR3. Germline V lookup: CDR1 SGHRS, CDR2 YFSETQ. V was pared by 0 bases and J by 5 bases, with 6 bases of the junction left unmatched. CDR3: CASSLAGQGAPETQYF. The CDR3 DNA sequence: TGCGCCAGCAGCTTGGCAGGACAGGGGGCACCGGAGACCCAGTACTTC.

The chain has TRBV5-1 and TRBJ1-2, with unresolved D. Trimming left V 0 bases short and J 10 bases short, with 10 bases between. This CDR3 is 12 amino acids long. Per the germline V gene, CDR1 is SGHRS and CDR2 is YFSETQ. CDR3 DNA: TGCGCCAGCAGCTTGGTCCAGTACGACTACACCTTC. Translating gives CASSLVQYDYTF.

The V and J genes are TRBV5-4 and TRBJ2-3, with 7 bases aligning to TRBD2. In germline, CDR1 is SGHNT, CDR2 YYREEE (reference sequence). The CDR3 loop spans 17 amino acids. The V gene end was trimmed by 3 bases and the J gene end by 1 base; junction bases not matched to a gene: 11. The CDR3 here is CASSSGAGLAGTDTQYF. The CDR3 region has the DNA TGTGCCAGCAGCTCAGGTGCAGGGCTAGCGGGCACAGATACGCAGTATTTT.

V and J are TRBV27 and TRBJ1-2, with 10 bases that match TRBD1. J lost 5 bases, V lost 5 bases, and 5 bases had no gene match. The CDR3 covers 14 residues. Germline CDR1 MNHEY, CDR2 SMNVEV (reference sequence). CDR3 in DNA: TGTGCCAGCAGTCGGACAGGGGGAGGATATGGCTACACCTTC. It yields the protein CASSRTGGGYGYTF.

The chain couples TRBV6-5 to TRBJ1-1, with D tentatively TRBD1 (6 bases). V lost 7 bases and J lost 11, with 14 bases in between. This CDR3 contains 11 residues. The germline V gene encodes CDR1 MNHEY and CDR2 SVGAGI. The CDR3 loop reads CASNNQGSAFF. The CDR3 DNA is TGTGCCAGCAACAATCAGGGGTCGGCTTTCTTT.

CDR3 sequence reads: CASSIRTDYEQYF. The CDR3 DNA is TGTGCCAGTAGTATAAGGACAGACTACGAGCAGTACTTC. The chain couples TRBV19 to TRBJ2-7; TRBD1 is a possible D gene (6 bases). The CDR3 is 13 amino acids. Trimming took off 2 bases at V and 3 bases at J, with 8 bases between the two ends. Germline V gene data show CDR1 as LNHDA and CDR2 as SQIVND (reference sequence).

The chain employs TRBV9 and TRBJ2-7; D might be TRBD1 (6 bases). This CDR3 is built from 14 residues. V was shortened by 0 bases and J by 2 bases, with 9 bases between the two germline ends. Germline assignment: CDR1 SGDLS and CDR2 YYNGEE. The CDR3 loop reads CASSVGPGAYEQYF. Here the CDR3 DNA reads TGTGCCAGCAGCGTAGGCCCAGGGGCCTACGAGCAGTACTTC.

This clone was recorded once. The genes are TRBV27 and TRBJ1-2; 7 nucleotides line up with TRBD1. V shed 10 bases and J 1 base; nucleotides not matched to a gene: 9. The germline V gene encodes CDR1 MNHEY and CDR2 SMNVEV (reference sequence). The CDR3 runs 14 residues. CDR3 nucleotides: TGTGCCACACGTCAAGGGGGCGGTAACTATGGCTACACCTTC. Protein sequence: CATRQGGGNYGYTF.

The chain carries TRBV9 and TRBJ1-4; 11 bases are a match to TRBD1. CDR3 length equals 17 residues. Germline CDR1 is SGDLS and CDR2 is YYNGEE. The ends lost 3 bases at V and 5 bases at J; junction bases unmatched: 9. The CDR3 nucleotides are TGTGCCAGCAGCGCCTATGGGACAGGGGGGTACAATGAAAAACTGTTTTTT. Translating gives CASSAYGTGGYNEKLFF.

The chain couples TRBV5-1 to TRBJ1-2; no firm D call. The CDR3 spans 13 residues. Per the germline V gene, CDR1 is SGHRS and CDR2 is YFSETQ. V was shortened by 0 bases and J by 5 bases, with 8 bases between the two germline ends. In DNA, the CDR3 is TGCGCCAGCAGCTTGGAAGAGGCTTATGGCTACACCTTC. It translates to CASSLEEAYGYTF. Looking up the rest from reference TRBV5-1 and TRBJ1-2 gives the full variable domain: KAGVTQTPRYLIKTRGQQVTLSCSPISGHRSVSWYQQTPGQGLQFLFEYFSETQRNKGNFPGRFSGRQFSNSRSEMNVSTLELGDSALYLCASSLEEAYGYTFGSGTRLTVV.

This clone was found once. This chain uses TRBV7-9 with TRBJ1-1; TRBD1 might be the D (5 bases). The CDR3 is made up of 17 amino acids. The germline V gene has CDR1 SEHNR and CDR2 FQNEAQ (reference sequence). The V end lost 5 bases, the J end lost 1 base, and 20 bases lay between the germline ends. CDR3 in DNA: TGTGCCAGCAGCAAGGGATGGACGGACAAACGGAACACTGAAGCTTTCTTT. Its translation: CASSKGWTDKRNTEAFF.

This chain connects TRBV7-2 to TRBJ1-5; D may be TRBD1 (5 bases). The V gene's germline CDR1 is SGHTA and CDR2 FQGNSA. There are 16 residues in the CDR3. V was trimmed by 0 bases and J by 2 bases, leaving 11 bases between them. CDR3 sequence (DNA): TGTGCCAGCAGCTTAGCGCCGGGGGGAGGCAATCAGCCCCAGCATTTT. It yields the protein CASSLAPGGGNQPQHF. The complete variable domain, with remaining parts taken from reference TRBV7-2 and TRBJ1-5, reads GAGVSQSPSNKVTEKGKDVELRCDPISGHTALYWYRQSLGQGLEFLIYFQGNSAPDKSGLPSDRFSAERTGGSVSTLTIQRTQQEDSAVYLCASSLAPGGGNQPQHFGDGTRLSIL.

The chain couples TRBV9 to TRBJ2-2, with 13 nucleotides matching TRBD2. CDR1 SGDLS and CDR2 YYNGEE come from the germline V gene. The CDR3 runs 19 residues. V was pared by 3 bases and J by 7 bases, with 15 bases of the junction left unmatched. The CDR3 protein is CASSGRLAGGLLLGGELFF. The DNA for the CDR3 is TGTGCCAGCAGCGGAAGACTAGCGGGGGGACTACTTCTTGGCGGGGAGCTGTTTTTT.